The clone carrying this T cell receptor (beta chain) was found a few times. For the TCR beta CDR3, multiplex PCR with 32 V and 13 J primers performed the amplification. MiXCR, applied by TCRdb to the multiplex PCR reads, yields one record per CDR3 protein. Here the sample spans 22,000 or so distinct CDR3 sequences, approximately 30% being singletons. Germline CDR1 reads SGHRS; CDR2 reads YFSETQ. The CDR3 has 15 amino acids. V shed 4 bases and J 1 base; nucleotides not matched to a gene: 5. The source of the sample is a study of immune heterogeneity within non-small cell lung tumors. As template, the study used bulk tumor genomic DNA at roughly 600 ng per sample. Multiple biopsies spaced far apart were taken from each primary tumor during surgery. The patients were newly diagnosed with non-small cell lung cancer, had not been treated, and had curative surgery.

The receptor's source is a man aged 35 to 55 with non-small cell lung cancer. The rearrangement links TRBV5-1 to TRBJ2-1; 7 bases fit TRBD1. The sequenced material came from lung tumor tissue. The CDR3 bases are TGCGCCAGCAGCCTTGCGACAGGGTCCTACAATGAGCAGTTCTTC. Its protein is CASSLATGSYNEQFF.